The sequence of this TCR beta chain was determined in a study of identical twins. This CDR3 contains 16 residues. Germline V gene lookup returns CDR1 LGHDT and CDR2 YNNKEL (reference sequence). V lost 2 bases, J lost 4 bases, and 3 bases stayed unmatched. This clonotype was picked up many times. TCRdb re-derived calls from the 5' RACE reads in MiXCR, one entry per CDR3 protein. The sample consists of about 530,000 distinct CDR3 sequences, approximately 16% of them appearing once. These records were also assigned to another study, of yellow fever vaccine responses in identical twins.

The source is a woman between 18 and 29 years old in good health. The chain employs TRBV3-1 and TRBJ2-1; 12 bases are shared with TRBD2. Sequenced sample: CD4+ T cells sorted from blood. CDR3 amino acids: CASSQNGLAGYNEQFF. CDR3 DNA: TGTGCCAGCAGCCAAAACGGACTAGCGGGGTACAATGAGCAGTTCTTC.